A selection of T cell receptor beta chains follows, all from one sample in a study of a mutant IDH1 vaccine in newly diagnosed glioma. Their cognate antigens are unknown. Method: immunoSEQ multiplex PCR; TCRdb's copy keeps in-frame clones and lacks some. The data contain 35,000 to 45,000 clones, roughly 79% of them singletons. The sample here was PBMCs, taken from a glioma patient whose treatment included an IDH1 peptide vaccine. The receptors were sampled from a man aged 50 to 60 with glioma. The CDR3 runs from the conserved cysteine through the conserved F or W. D genes are given only for firm matches. Not every row has a clone size; where given, it reads once, few, many or a size class.

CDR3nt: TGTGCCAGCAGCCCCTCTGTGAACACTGAAGCTTTCTTT; CDR3aa: CASSPSVNTEAFF; len: 13; j_gene: TRBJ1-1; abundance: few; d_gene: .; v_gene: TRBV9
CDR3nt: TGTGCCAGCAGTGGGTCAGGGGGGGGCTACACCTTC; CDR3aa: CASSGSGGGYTF; len: 12; j_gene: TRBJ1-2; abundance: .; d_gene: TRBD1; v_gene: TRBV6-4
CDR3nt: TGTGCCAGCAGCCGCGGGGGGGAAGCTTTCTTT; CDR3aa: CASSRGGEAFF; len: 11; j_gene: TRBJ1-1; abundance: .; d_gene: .; v_gene: TRBV6-5
CDR3nt: TGCGCCAGCAGCTGGACGGATGGGCCTTCCTATGGCTACACCTTC; CDR3aa: CASSWTDGPSYGYTF; len: 15; j_gene: TRBJ1-2; abundance: few; d_gene: .; v_gene: TRBV5-1
CDR3nt: TGTGCCACCTCAAGAGACTCTGATCTCACTGAAGCTTTCTTT; CDR3aa: CATSRDSDLTEAFF; len: 14; j_gene: TRBJ1-1; abundance: .; d_gene: .; v_gene: TRBV15
CDR3nt: TGTGCCAGCAGTGACTCGCAGGGGACAGATACGCAGTATTTT; CDR3aa: CASSDSQGTDTQYF; len: 14; j_gene: TRBJ2-3; abundance: .; d_gene: .; v_gene: TRBV6-4
CDR3nt: TGTGCCAGCCTAGTCGTCCGATTCGTCGGTGAAGCTTTCTTT; CDR3aa: CASLVVRFVGEAFF; len: 14; j_gene: TRBJ1-1; abundance: few; d_gene: .; v_gene: TRBV2
CDR3nt: TGTGCCAGCAGCCTCTTGCGGGTTGACAATGAGCAGTTCTTC; CDR3aa: CASSLLRVDNEQFF; len: 14; j_gene: TRBJ2-1; abundance: .; d_gene: .; v_gene: TRBV6-1
CDR3nt: TGTGCCAGCAGCTTGGAGGGGGAGGAGGAAAAACTGTTTTTT; CDR3aa: CASSLEGEEEKLFF; len: 14; j_gene: TRBJ1-4; abundance: .; d_gene: .; v_gene: TRBV7-9
CDR3nt: TGTGCCAGCAGTCGGACTAGCACAGATACGCAGTATTTT; CDR3aa: CASSRTSTDTQYF; len: 13; j_gene: TRBJ2-3; abundance: .; d_gene: .; v_gene: TRBV27
CDR3nt: TGCGCCAGCAGCCCACCCGGGAGAGCGAACACTGAAGCTTTCTTT; CDR3aa: CASSPPGRANTEAFF; len: 15; j_gene: TRBJ1-1; abundance: few; d_gene: .; v_gene: TRBV4-1
CDR3nt: TGTGCCAGCACGGCCGGGCCCTCAAACAATGAGCAGTTCTTC; CDR3aa: CASTAGPSNNEQFF; len: 14; j_gene: TRBJ2-1; abundance: few; d_gene: .; v_gene: TRBV11-2
CDR3nt: TGTGCCAGCAGCCAGGCCGGAAATGAAAAACTGTTTTTT; CDR3aa: CASSQAGNEKLFF; len: 13; j_gene: TRBJ1-4; abundance: .; d_gene: .; v_gene: TRBV7-9
CDR3nt: TGTGCCAGCAGCTCCGGGGACAGTGGATCACCCCTCCACTTT; CDR3aa: CASSSGDSGSPLHF; len: 14; j_gene: TRBJ1-6; abundance: .; d_gene: TRBD1; v_gene: TRBV7-9
CDR3nt: TGTGCCAGCAGCTCAGGGGGAGGAACTCCTTCCGAAGAGACCCAGTACTTC; CDR3aa: CASSSGGGTPSEETQYF; len: 17; j_gene: TRBJ2-5; abundance: .; d_gene: .; v_gene: TRBV11-3
CDR3nt: TGTGCCAGTAGTACTCAGGGCGGCCAGCCCCAGCATTTT; CDR3aa: CASSTQGGQPQHF; len: 13; j_gene: TRBJ1-5; abundance: .; d_gene: .; v_gene: TRBV19
CDR3nt: TGTGCCAGCAGCCCCGCGGGGGAATTCGGGGAGCTGTTTTTT; CDR3aa: CASSPAGEFGELFF; len: 14; j_gene: TRBJ2-2; abundance: .; d_gene: TRBD2; v_gene: TRBV28
CDR3nt: TGTGCCAGCAGCCCGGTGGAGGGGGGGTCTGAAGCTTTCTTT; CDR3aa: CASSPVEGGSEAFF; len: 14; j_gene: TRBJ1-1; abundance: .; d_gene: .; v_gene: TRBV5-4
CDR3nt: TGTGCCAGCAGCAAAGATCGCGGGGAGACCCAGTACTTC; CDR3aa: CASSKDRGETQYF; len: 13; j_gene: TRBJ2-5; abundance: .; d_gene: .; v_gene: TRBV21-1
CDR3nt: TGTGCCAGCAGGACTAGCGGACCGGGCCGGGAGACCCAGTACTTC; CDR3aa: CASRTSGPGRETQYF; len: 15; j_gene: TRBJ2-5; abundance: .; d_gene: TRBD2; v_gene: TRBV2
CDR3nt: TGTGCCAGCAGGTCAACGGAGGCAACAGCTCAGCCCCAGCATTTT; CDR3aa: CASRSTEATAQPQHF; len: 15; j_gene: TRBJ1-5; abundance: .; d_gene: .; v_gene: TRBV2
CDR3nt: TGCGCCAGCAGCCCGGGAGCATGGGGTGACAGGGAGAAGAAGTTCTTC; CDR3aa: CASSPGAWGDREKKFF; len: 16; j_gene: TRBJ2-1; abundance: .; d_gene: .; v_gene: TRBV4-1
CDR3nt: TGCGCCAGCACACAACGGACAGGGACGACTAATGAAAAACTGTTTTTT; CDR3aa: CASTQRTGTTNEKLFF; len: 16; j_gene: TRBJ1-4; abundance: .; d_gene: TRBD1; v_gene: TRBV4-1
CDR3nt: TGTGCCAGCTCACCGTACCGCGTAGGGGGACATATATCCTACAATGAGCAGTTCTTC; CDR3aa: CASSPYRVGGHISYNEQFF; len: 19; j_gene: TRBJ2-1; abundance: .; d_gene: .; v_gene: TRBV18
CDR3nt: TGTGCCAGCAGTTACTCGACTAGCCCCCCCACAGATACGCAGTATTTT; CDR3aa: CASSYSTSPPTDTQYF; len: 16; j_gene: TRBJ2-3; abundance: .; d_gene: TRBD2; v_gene: TRBV6-5
CDR3nt: .; CDR3aa: CASILVANTEAFF; len: 13; j_gene: TRBJ1-1; abundance: .; d_gene: .; v_gene: TRBV6-1
CDR3nt: TGTGCCAGCAGACAGAGGACTCGCCTTAATCAGCCCCAGCATTTT; CDR3aa: CASRQRTRLNQPQHF; len: 15; j_gene: TRBJ1-5; abundance: .; d_gene: .; v_gene: TRBV6-6
CDR3nt: TGCAGTGCTACGGGACAAGAAGCTTTCTTT; CDR3aa: CSATGQEAFF; len: 10; j_gene: TRBJ1-1; abundance: .; d_gene: .; v_gene: TRBV20-1
CDR3nt: TGCGCCAGCAGCCAAGAGAGACTAGCGGGAGCGGACAATGAGCAGTTCTTC; CDR3aa: CASSQERLAGADNEQFF; len: 17; j_gene: TRBJ2-1; abundance: .; d_gene: TRBD2; v_gene: TRBV4-1
CDR3nt: TGTGCCAGCAGCTTGGGAGGGGTCAGATTGAACACTGAAGCTTTCTTT; CDR3aa: CASSLGGVRLNTEAFF; len: 16; j_gene: TRBJ1-1; abundance: .; d_gene: .; v_gene: TRBV5-6
CDR3nt: TGTGCCAGCTCACTTACTTTGGGGGCCAGCCAGAACACTGAAGCTTTCTTT; CDR3aa: CASSLTLGASQNTEAFF; len: 17; j_gene: TRBJ1-1; abundance: few; d_gene: .; v_gene: TRBV18
CDR3nt: TGTGCCATACCTACTGGGACGACGAACACTGAAGCTTTCTTT; CDR3aa: CAIPTGTTNTEAFF; len: 14; j_gene: TRBJ1-1; abundance: .; d_gene: .; v_gene: TRBV6-4
CDR3nt: TGCGCCAGCAGCTTCTCCGGGACTAGTGGCACAGATACGCAGTATTTT; CDR3aa: CASSFSGTSGTDTQYF; len: 16; j_gene: TRBJ2-3; abundance: .; d_gene: TRBD2; v_gene: TRBV5-1
CDR3nt: TGTGCCAGCTCTAGAGCCGAGGAGAACTACGAGCAGTACTTC; CDR3aa: CASSRAEENYEQYF; len: 14; j_gene: TRBJ2-7; abundance: .; d_gene: .; v_gene: TRBV19
CDR3nt: TGTGCCTCCGTCCGGGACAGGGGTGAAAAACTGTTTTTT; CDR3aa: CASVRDRGEKLFF; len: 13; j_gene: TRBJ1-4; abundance: .; d_gene: TRBD1; v_gene: TRBV7-2
CDR3nt: TGTGCCAGTAGTCCCATGGGTGGCGAGCAGTACTTC; CDR3aa: CASSPMGGEQYF; len: 12; j_gene: TRBJ2-7; abundance: .; d_gene: .; v_gene: TRBV19
CDR3nt: TGTGCCTGGAGTGATACCTGGTATGGCTACACCTTC; CDR3aa: CAWSDTWYGYTF; len: 12; j_gene: TRBJ1-2; abundance: .; d_gene: .; v_gene: TRBV30
CDR3nt: TGTGCCAGCAGTGAGGGGTTTGGGAACACCGGGGAGCTGTTTTTT; CDR3aa: CASSEGFGNTGELFF; len: 15; j_gene: TRBJ2-2; abundance: .; d_gene: .; v_gene: TRBV6-4
CDR3nt: TGCGCCAGCAGCCAACTCGCCGGTGGGCAAGAGACCCAGTACTTC; CDR3aa: CASSQLAGGQETQYF; len: 15; j_gene: TRBJ2-5; abundance: .; d_gene: .; v_gene: TRBV4-1
CDR3nt: TGTGCCACCGGTCGAACCTTGGGGACTGAAGCTTTCTTT; CDR3aa: CATGRTLGTEAFF; len: 13; j_gene: TRBJ1-1; abundance: .; d_gene: .; v_gene: TRBV15
CDR3nt: TGTGCCAGCAGCTTAGGTGCTAACTCCTACGAGCAGTACTTC; CDR3aa: CASSLGANSYEQYF; len: 14; j_gene: TRBJ2-7; abundance: .; d_gene: .; v_gene: TRBV7-2
CDR3nt: TGCAGCGTGGGAGGTGGCGAGGAGGGTGAAGCTTTCTTT; CDR3aa: CSVGGGEEGEAFF; len: 13; j_gene: TRBJ1-1; abundance: few; d_gene: .; v_gene: TRBV29-1
CDR3nt: TGTGCTAGCAGCTTAGCGTCGGGCACTGAAGCTTTCTTT; CDR3aa: CASSLASGTEAFF; len: 13; j_gene: TRBJ1-1; abundance: .; d_gene: .; v_gene: TRBV7-7
CDR3nt: TGTGCCAGTAGCAGCAGGCTGGGGGAGACCCAGTACTTC; CDR3aa: CASSSRLGETQYF; len: 13; j_gene: TRBJ2-5; abundance: .; d_gene: .; v_gene: TRBV19
CDR3nt: TGTGCCAGCAGTGATTGGGGGCGCGATGAAAAACTGTTTTTT; CDR3aa: CASSDWGRDEKLFF; len: 14; j_gene: TRBJ1-4; abundance: once; d_gene: .; v_gene: TRBV6-1
CDR3nt: TGTGCCAGTAGTGTCCCCAAAGGGGGCCGAAGCAATCAGCCCCAGCATTTT; CDR3aa: CASSVPKGGRSNQPQHF; len: 17; j_gene: TRBJ1-5; abundance: .; d_gene: TRBD1; v_gene: TRBV19
CDR3nt: TGTGCCAGCAGCGTAGTCCCTAGCCGGGGGGAGACCCAGTACTTC; CDR3aa: CASSVVPSRGETQYF; len: 15; j_gene: TRBJ2-5; abundance: .; d_gene: .; v_gene: TRBV9
CDR3nt: TGTGCCAGCTCTAAGGCAGGGGATCGGGATGGCTACACCTTC; CDR3aa: CASSKAGDRDGYTF; len: 14; j_gene: TRBJ1-2; abundance: few; d_gene: .; v_gene: TRBV18
CDR3nt: TGTGCCAGCAGCTTATATGGGACACCGACCGGGGAGCTGTTTTTT; CDR3aa: CASSLYGTPTGELFF; len: 15; j_gene: TRBJ2-2; abundance: .; d_gene: .; v_gene: TRBV11-2
CDR3nt: TGTGCCAGCTCACCGTCGTCGACTGCGGCCGAAGCTTTCTTT; CDR3aa: CASSPSSTAAEAFF; len: 14; j_gene: TRBJ1-1; abundance: .; d_gene: .; v_gene: TRBV18
CDR3nt: TGTGCCTGGAGTGTACCGGGGTCTGGAAACACCATATATTTT; CDR3aa: CAWSVPGSGNTIYF; len: 14; j_gene: TRBJ1-3; abundance: .; d_gene: .; v_gene: TRBV30
CDR3nt: TGCGCCAGCAGCTCACAGGGTTATACCACTGAAGCTTTCTTT; CDR3aa: CASSSQGYTTEAFF; len: 14; j_gene: TRBJ1-1; abundance: .; d_gene: .; v_gene: TRBV5-1
CDR3nt: TGTGCCAGCAGTCTAGCGGGAGGAAAATACAATGAGCAGTTCTTC; CDR3aa: CASSLAGGKYNEQFF; len: 15; j_gene: TRBJ2-1; abundance: .; d_gene: TRBD2; v_gene: TRBV7-9
CDR3nt: TGTGCCAGCAGCCAACCGGGGGACAGGGACACTAGGGATGAGCAGTTCTTC; CDR3aa: CASSQPGDRDTRDEQFF; len: 17; j_gene: TRBJ2-1; abundance: .; d_gene: TRBD1; v_gene: TRBV16